A single sample is the source of the 5 T cell receptor beta chains below, sequenced in a study of cytomegalovirus exposure and HLA in healthy donors. PCR primers comprised 60 Vbeta and 13 Jbeta primers. Method: immunoSEQ multiplex PCR; TCRdb's copy keeps in-frame clones and lacks some. Here the sample spans about 120,000 clones, over 65% being singletons. Specimen: PBMCs. Every receptor here comes from a woman aged 45-65 years in good health and CMV-seropositive.

In this sample, this clone turned up a few times. CDR3 residues: CASSLASGQGGDEQYF. The CDR3 region has the DNA TGTGCCAGCAGTTTAGCCTCGGGACAGGGAGGTGACGAGCAGTACTTC. The J gene is TRBJ2-7, the V gene TRBV28, with TRBD1 identical over 9 bases. From germline, CDR1 is MDHEN and CDR2 SYDVKM. Germline trimming cut 2 bases from V and 5 bases from J; bases unmatched to any gene: 10. CDR3 length: 16 amino acids.

The chain carries TRBV28 and TRBJ1-5, with D possibly being TRBD1 (6 bases). CDR3 size: 15 residues. Trimming left V 3 bases short and J 2 bases short, with 11 bases between. CDR1 MDHEN and CDR2 SYDVKM come from the germline V gene. In DNA, the CDR3 is TGTGCCAGCAGTTTCATGGACAGACGCAATCAGCCCCAGCATTTT. Translated: CASSFMDRRNQPQHF.

The sample holds a few counts of this clone. This chain joins TRBV9 and TRBJ1-1; D remains unclear. The V end was cut by 2 bases, the J end by 1 base, with 15 bases between. The CDR3 is 16 amino acids. The germline gives CDR1 SGDLS, CDR2 YYNGEE. The CDR3 DNA is TGTGCCAGCAGCGTCCCCCTGGGAGATCCGAACACTGAAGCTTTCTTT. Encoded protein: CASSVPLGDPNTEAFF.

The J gene is TRBJ1-4, the V gene TRBV2; 11 bases line up with TRBD1. The germline CDR1 and CDR2 sequences are SNHLY and FYNNEI. The J segment lost 5 bases and the V segment lost 7 bases, leaving 3 bases of the junction unmatched. The CDR3 runs to 14 residues. CDR3 in amino acids: CASTRTGGNEKLFF. In DNA form, the CDR3 reads TGTGCCAGCACCAGGACAGGGGGCAATGAAAAACTGTTTTTT.

The chain carries TRBV27 and TRBJ2-4; tentative D call: TRBD2 (7 bases). CDR1 and CDR2 (germline): MNHEY, SMNVEV (reference sequence). V lost 6 bases to trimming and J lost 8 bases, with 17 bases between them. The CDR3 consists of 14 residues. The CDR3 is CASSKQGRGDIQYF. CDR3 DNA: TGTGCCAGCAGCAAACAGGGACGGGGGGACATTCAGTACTTC.